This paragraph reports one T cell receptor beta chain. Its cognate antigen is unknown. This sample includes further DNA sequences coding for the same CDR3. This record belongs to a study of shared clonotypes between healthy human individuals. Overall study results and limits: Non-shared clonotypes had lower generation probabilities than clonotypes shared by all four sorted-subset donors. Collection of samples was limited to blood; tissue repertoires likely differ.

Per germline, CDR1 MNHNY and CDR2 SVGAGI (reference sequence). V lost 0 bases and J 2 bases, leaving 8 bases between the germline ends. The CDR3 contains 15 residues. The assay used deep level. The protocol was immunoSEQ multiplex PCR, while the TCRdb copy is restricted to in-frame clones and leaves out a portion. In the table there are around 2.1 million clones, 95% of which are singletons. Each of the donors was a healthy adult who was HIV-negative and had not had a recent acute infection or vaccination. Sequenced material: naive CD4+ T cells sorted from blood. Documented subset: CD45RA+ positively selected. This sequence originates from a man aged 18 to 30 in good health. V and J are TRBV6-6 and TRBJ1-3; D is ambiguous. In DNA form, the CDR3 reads TGTGCCAGCAGTTACTCCGGAGATCCTGGAAACACCATATATTTT. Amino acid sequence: CASSYSGDPGNTIYF.